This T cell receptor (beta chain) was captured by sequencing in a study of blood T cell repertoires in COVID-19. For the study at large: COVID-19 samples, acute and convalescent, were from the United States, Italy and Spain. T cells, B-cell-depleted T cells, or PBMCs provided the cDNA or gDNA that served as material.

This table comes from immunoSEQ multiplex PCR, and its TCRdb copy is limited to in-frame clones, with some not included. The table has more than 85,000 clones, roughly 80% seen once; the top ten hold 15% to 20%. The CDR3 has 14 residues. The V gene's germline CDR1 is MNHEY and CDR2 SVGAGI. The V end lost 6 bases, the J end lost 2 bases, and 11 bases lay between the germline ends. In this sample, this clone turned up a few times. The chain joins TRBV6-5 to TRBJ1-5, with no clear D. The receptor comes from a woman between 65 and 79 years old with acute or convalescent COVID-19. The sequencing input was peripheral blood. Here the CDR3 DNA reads TGTGCCAGCAGGCCCACCGGTGGCAATCAGCCCCAGCATTTT. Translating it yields CASRPTGGNQPQHF.